One sample yielded the 17 T cell receptor beta chains listed below, sequenced in a study of Graves' ophthalmopathy and Graves' hyperthyroidism (dated by TCRdb to the late 2010s). These reads were obtained on an Illumina HiSeq 2000. For repertoire sequencing, TCR beta CDR3 regions were amplified from RNA transcripts. The first round of RT-PCR was done with HTBI primers and the Qiagen OneStep RT-PCR kit, and was followed by a second round of multiplex PCR, then size selection and purification. Using fastp at Q25 and MiXCR, TCRdb reprocessed the public reads and kept productive beta chains. Entries are consolidated by CDR3 protein sequence, retaining the most common genes and DNA. The sample includes 350,000 to 400,000 distinct CDR3 sequences, with 15% to 19% observed a single time. Of the sample, roughly 7% falls within the top ten clones. The sample taken for sequencing was peripheral blood. These receptors came from a woman under 30 with stable Graves' hyperthyroidism. Donor details come from another sample of the same person, matched by shared clones.

This chain uses TRBV4-1 with TRBJ2-4; 7 bases agree with TRBD2. J gave up 0 bases and V 5 bases, and 10 bases lay outside the gene matches. The CDR3 runs 17 residues. Per the germline V gene, CDR1 is MGHRA and CDR2 is YSYEKL. CDR3 region: CASSSRDYRLAKNIQYF. The CDR3 DNA reads as TGCGCCAGCAGCTCCCGGGACTACAGATTAGCCAAAAACATTCAGTACTTC.

The chain employs TRBV7-2 and TRBJ2-7; D tentatively reads TRBD1 or TRBD2 (5 bases each). Trimming cost V 7 bases and J 7 bases, with 17 bases left between them. This CDR3 region has 13 residues. Germline V gene sequence: CDR1 SGHTA, CDR2 FQGNSA. The CDR3 DNA follows: TGTGCCAGCACACTGTCGGGGCCGAGGGAGCAGTACTTC. It translates to CASTLSGPREQYF.

This clonotype was seen repeatedly, ten times or more. The chain links TRBV11-2 to TRBJ2-5; 11 bases align to TRBD2. J lost 0 bases, V lost 4 bases, and 10 bases had no gene match. The germline V gene encodes CDR1 SGHAT and CDR2 FQNNGV. CDR3 length equals 18 residues. The CDR3 DNA reads as TGTGCCAGCAGCTCGACTAGCGGGGCGAGTATTTACCAAGAGACCCAGTACTTC. This translates into CASSSTSGASIYQETQYF.

This clonotype was recorded at least ten times. The chain is built from TRBV6-5 and TRBJ1-2, with D possibly being TRBD1 (5 bases). CDR1 is MNHEY and CDR2 is SVGAGI in the germline V gene. The CDR3 totals 14 residues. The germline V and J ends were trimmed by 6 bases and 2 bases, with 13 bases remaining between them. CDR3 nucleotide sequence: TGTGCCAGCAGCGCGGGACCCACAAACTATGGCTACACCTTC. It specifies CASSAGPTNYGYTF.

The V call is TRBV20-1, the J call TRBJ1-2; 12 bases line up with TRBD1. The junction had 4 bases not matched to a gene; V was cut back by 1 base and J by 7 bases. CDR3 size: 14 residues. Germline CDR1 is DFQATT and CDR2 is SNEGSKA (reference sequence). The CDR3: CSARAGTGGSGYTF. CDR3 in DNA: TGCAGTGCTAGAGCCGGGACAGGGGGCAGTGGCTACACCTTC.

This clonotype was picked up many times. This chain links TRBV19 with TRBJ1-5, with D tentatively TRBD1 (6 bases). Trimming cost V 6 bases and J 2 bases, with 8 bases left between them. CDR1 and CDR2 (germline): LNHDA, SQIVND (reference sequence). This CDR3 has 13 residues. CDR3 DNA sequence: TGTGCCAGTAGACGACAGGGCAATCAGCCCCAGCATTTT. Amino acid sequence: CASRRQGNQPQHF.

CDR3 nucleotide sequence: TGTGCCAGCAGTGAAGTCCCAGGCAATCAGCCCCAGCATTTT. Translation: CASSEVPGNQPQHF. The V gene is TRBV2, the J gene TRBJ1-5; D call uncertain. Germline values: CDR1 SNHLY, CDR2 FYNNEI. V was shortened by 1 base and J by 2 bases, with 6 bases between the two germline ends. CDR3 length equals 14 residues.

This clonotype was observed many times. The chain carries TRBV12-3 or TRBV12-4 and TRBJ2-2, with a possible D match to TRBD1 (5 bases). The CDR3 runs 14 residues. Trimming removed 3 bases from V and 6 bases from J, with 11 bases in between. CDR3 protein: CASSFGQTAGELFF. The CDR3 nucleotides read TGTGCCAGCAGTTTCGGACAAACGGCCGGGGAGCTGTTTTTT.

This clonotype was recorded many times. The chain employs TRBV3-1 and TRBJ1-6; D remains unclear. Germline V lookup: CDR1 LGHDT, CDR2 YNNKEL (reference sequence). The CDR3 is 16 amino acids. Between the trimmed V and J ends, which lost 1 base and 6 bases, there was a span of 13 bases. The CDR3 bases are TGTGCCAGCAGCCAAGGGCCAGTAAATTCTAATTCACCCCTCCACTTT. This sequence encodes CASSQGPVNSNSPLHF.

This clonotype came up a few times. The CDR3 is CASNSLAPQETQYF. In nucleotides, the CDR3 is TGTGCCAGCAATTCCCTAGCGCCACAAGAGACCCAGTACTTC. The gene calls are TRBV2 and TRBJ2-5; weak D call: TRBD2 (6 bases). Germline V gene sequence: CDR1 SNHLY, CDR2 FYNNEI. The length of the CDR3 is 14 residues. Between the trimmed V and J ends, which lost 7 bases and 2 bases, there was a span of 14 bases.

This clonotype was counted at least ten times. This chain uses TRBV6-5 with TRBJ2-2; D possibly corresponds to TRBD2 (6 bases). This CDR3 comprises 15 residues. V shed 2 bases and J shed 5 bases, with 12 bases lying between them. Per the germline V gene, CDR1 is MNHEY and CDR2 is SVGAGI. CDR3 in amino acids: CASSYGSGQTGELFF. The CDR3 DNA follows: TGTGCCAGCAGTTACGGAAGCGGGCAAACCGGGGAGCTGTTTTTT.

This chain connects TRBV18 to TRBJ1-6; possible D gene TRBD1, 5 bases. CDR1 is KGHSH, CDR2 LQKENI, per germline. The CDR3 totals 13 residues. Trimming took off 6 bases at V and 6 bases at J, with 9 bases between the two ends. CDR3 loop: CASSTQGNSPLHF. Written as DNA, the CDR3 is TGTGCCAGCTCGACCCAGGGTAATTCACCCCTCCACTTT.

This clonotype was counted many times. V and J are TRBV6-5 and TRBJ1-1; D possibly corresponds to TRBD1 (6 bases). The CDR3 totals 13 residues. From germline, CDR1 is MNHEY and CDR2 SVGAGI. Trimming pared 8 bases from V and 2 bases from J, leaving 12 bases between. The CDR3 sequence is CASRGGANTEAFF. The DNA of the CDR3 is TGTGCCAGCCGGGGGGGGGCAAACACTGAAGCTTTCTTT.

This clonotype was counted a few times. The chain is built from TRBV19 and TRBJ2-2, with D possibly matching TRBD1 (5 bases). V was trimmed by 4 bases and J by 4 bases, leaving 10 bases between them. CDR1 is LNHDA and CDR2 is SQIVND in the germline V gene (reference sequence). The CDR3 consists of 14 residues. Here the CDR3 DNA reads TGTGCCAGTAGTAACTACAGGATCACCGGGGAGCTGTTTTTT. Protein product: CASSNYRITGELFF.

This clonotype was seen at least ten times. The genes are TRBV12-3 or TRBV12-4 and TRBJ2-5, with no clear D. The CDR3 spans 13 residues. Between the trimmed V and J ends, which lost 7 bases and 0 bases, there was a span of 9 bases. The CDR3, as DNA: TGTGCCAGCACCGGACCCAACCAAGAGACCCAGTACTTC. Encoded protein: CASTGPNQETQYF.

This clonotype was observed many times. The V gene is TRBV15, the J gene TRBJ1-6, with a weak D call TRBD1 (6 bases). Germline CDR1 reads LNHNV; CDR2 reads YYDKDF (reference sequence). The V gene lost 3 bases and the J gene lost 7 bases, with 7 bases spanning the gap. This CDR3 has 13 residues. CDR3 protein: CATSRDRNSPLHF. DNA for the CDR3: TGTGCCACCAGCAGGGACAGAAATTCACCCCTCCACTTT.

This clonotype has ten or more counts. This may be a read error: a much more frequent sequence differs by one nucleotide. The chain combines TRBV27 with TRBJ1-1, with D uncertain. Germline lookup yields CDR1 MNHEY and CDR2 SMNVEV (reference sequence). CDR3 length equals 14 residues. Trimming pared 2 bases from V and 7 bases from J, leaving 14 bases between. The CDR3 is CASSLKGSHIEAFF. The CDR3 region has the DNA TGTGCCAGCAGTTTAAAGGGATCTCACATTGAAGCTTTCTTT.